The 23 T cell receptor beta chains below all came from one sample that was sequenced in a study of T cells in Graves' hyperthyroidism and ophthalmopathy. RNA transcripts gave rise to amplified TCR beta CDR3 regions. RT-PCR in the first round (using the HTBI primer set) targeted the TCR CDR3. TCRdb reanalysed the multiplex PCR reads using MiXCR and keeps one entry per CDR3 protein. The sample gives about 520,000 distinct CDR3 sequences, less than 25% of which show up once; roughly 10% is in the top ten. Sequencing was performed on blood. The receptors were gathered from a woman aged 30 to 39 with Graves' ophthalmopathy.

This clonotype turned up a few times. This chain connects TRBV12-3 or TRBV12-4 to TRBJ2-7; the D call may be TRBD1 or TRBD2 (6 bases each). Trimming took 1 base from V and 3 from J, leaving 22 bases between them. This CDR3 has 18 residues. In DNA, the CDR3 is TGTGCCAGCAGTTTAGTAATAGGGGGAGGCGGGTACCTCTACGAGCAGTACTTC. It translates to CASSLVIGGGGYLYEQYF.

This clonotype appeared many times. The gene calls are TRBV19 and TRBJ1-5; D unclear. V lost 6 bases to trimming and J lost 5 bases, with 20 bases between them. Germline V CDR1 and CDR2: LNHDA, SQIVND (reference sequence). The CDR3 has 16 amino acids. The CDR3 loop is CASRRRTLKDDQPQHF. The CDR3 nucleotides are TGTGCCAGTAGACGTAGGACTCTAAAGGATGATCAGCCCCAGCATTTT.

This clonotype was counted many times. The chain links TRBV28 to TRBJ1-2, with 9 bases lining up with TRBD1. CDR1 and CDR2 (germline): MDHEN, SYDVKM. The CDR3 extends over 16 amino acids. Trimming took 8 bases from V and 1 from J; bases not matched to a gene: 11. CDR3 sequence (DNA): TGTGCCAGCGGAACTACAGGGGGCAGGATTAACTATGGCTACACCTTC. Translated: CASGTTGGRINYGYTF.

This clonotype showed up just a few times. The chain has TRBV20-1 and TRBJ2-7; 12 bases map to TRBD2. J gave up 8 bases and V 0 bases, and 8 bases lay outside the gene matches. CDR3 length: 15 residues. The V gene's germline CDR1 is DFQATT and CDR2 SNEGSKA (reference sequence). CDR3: CSARELAGGPLKQYF. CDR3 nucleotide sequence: TGCAGTGCTAGAGAACTAGCGGGGGGCCCCCTCAAGCAGTACTTC.

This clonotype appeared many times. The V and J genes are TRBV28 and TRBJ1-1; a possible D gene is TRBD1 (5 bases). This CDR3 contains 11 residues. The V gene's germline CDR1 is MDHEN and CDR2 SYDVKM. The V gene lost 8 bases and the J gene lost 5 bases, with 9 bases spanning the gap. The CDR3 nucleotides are TGTGCCAGCCTGGGGGTTACTGAAGCTTTCTTT. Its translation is CASLGVTEAFF. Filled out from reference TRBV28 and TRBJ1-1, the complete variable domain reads DVKVTQSSRYLVKRTGEKVFLECVQDMDHENMFWYRQDPGLGLRLIYFSYDVKMKEKGDIPEGYSVSREKKERFSLILESASTNQTSMYLCASLGVTEAFFGQGTRLTVV.

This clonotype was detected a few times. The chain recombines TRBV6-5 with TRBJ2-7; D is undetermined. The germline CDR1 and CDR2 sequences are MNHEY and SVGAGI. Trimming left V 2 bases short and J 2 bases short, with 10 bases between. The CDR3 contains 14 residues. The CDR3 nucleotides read TGTGCCAGCAGTTACGCCCACGGAACCTACGAGCAGTACTTC. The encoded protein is CASSYAHGTYEQYF.

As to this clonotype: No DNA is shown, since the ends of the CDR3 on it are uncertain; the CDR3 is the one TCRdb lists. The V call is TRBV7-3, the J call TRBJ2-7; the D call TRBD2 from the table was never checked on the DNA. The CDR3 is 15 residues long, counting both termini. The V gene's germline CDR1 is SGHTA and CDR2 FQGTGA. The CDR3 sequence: CASSSGTFGAYEQYF.

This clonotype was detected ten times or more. CDR3 sequence (DNA): TGCGCCAGCAGCTTGGTGGGACTAGCCTCCTACGAGCAGTACTTC. Protein sequence: CASSLVGLASYEQYF. The chain couples TRBV5-1 to TRBJ2-7, with 9 bases aligning to TRBD2. The CDR3 spans 15 residues. Trimming removed 0 bases from V and 0 bases from J; junction bases left unmatched: 1. CDR1 and CDR2 (germline): SGHRS, YFSETQ.

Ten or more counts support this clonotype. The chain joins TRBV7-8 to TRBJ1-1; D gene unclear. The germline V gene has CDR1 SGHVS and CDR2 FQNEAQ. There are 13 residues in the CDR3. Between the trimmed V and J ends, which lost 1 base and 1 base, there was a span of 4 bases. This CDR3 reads CASSLVPNTEAFF. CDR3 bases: TGTGCCAGCAGCTTAGTACCGAACACTGAAGCTTTCTTT.

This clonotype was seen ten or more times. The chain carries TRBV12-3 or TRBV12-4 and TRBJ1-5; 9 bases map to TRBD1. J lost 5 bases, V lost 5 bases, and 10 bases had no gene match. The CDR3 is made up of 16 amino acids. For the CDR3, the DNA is TGTGCCAGCAGTCCAACGTACCGGGACAGGGATCAGCCCCAGCATTTT. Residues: CASSPTYRDRDQPQHF.

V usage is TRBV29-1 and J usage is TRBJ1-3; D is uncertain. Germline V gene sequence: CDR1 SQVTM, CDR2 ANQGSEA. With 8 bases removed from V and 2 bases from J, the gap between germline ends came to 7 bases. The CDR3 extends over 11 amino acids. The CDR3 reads CSIRPGNTIYF. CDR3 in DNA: TGCAGCATCCGACCTGGAAACACCATATATTTT.

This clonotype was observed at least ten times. This chain's CDR3 is CATITGTGATYEQYF. The CDR3 DNA reads as TGTGCCACCATCACCGGGACAGGGGCCACCTACGAGCAGTACTTC. The chain uses TRBV19 and TRBJ2-7; the match to TRBD1 covers 10 bases. Trimming removed 10 bases from V and 2 bases from J; junction bases left unmatched: 11. This CDR3 region has 15 residues. CDR1 and CDR2 from the germline V gene are LNHDA and SQIVND (reference sequence).

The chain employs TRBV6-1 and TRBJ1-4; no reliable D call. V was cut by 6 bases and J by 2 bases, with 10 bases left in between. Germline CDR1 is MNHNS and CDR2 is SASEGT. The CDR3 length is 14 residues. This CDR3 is CASSMGATNEKLFF. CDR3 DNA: TGTGCCAGCAGCATGGGAGCGACTAATGAAAAACTGTTTTTT.

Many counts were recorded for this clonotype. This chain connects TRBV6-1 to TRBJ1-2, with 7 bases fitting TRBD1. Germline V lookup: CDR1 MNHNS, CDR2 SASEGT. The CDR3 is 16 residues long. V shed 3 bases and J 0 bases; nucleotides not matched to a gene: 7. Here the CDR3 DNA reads TGTGCCAGCAGTGACGGGGGGGACAGATCTAACTATGGCTACACCTTC. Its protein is CASSDGGDRSNYGYTF.

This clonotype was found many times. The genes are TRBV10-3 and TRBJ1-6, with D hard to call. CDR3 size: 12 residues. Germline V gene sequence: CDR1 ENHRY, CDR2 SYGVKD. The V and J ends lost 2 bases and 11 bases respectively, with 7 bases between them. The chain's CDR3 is CAISEVSTPLHF. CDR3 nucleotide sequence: TGTGCCATCAGTGAGGTGTCGACACCCCTCCACTTT.

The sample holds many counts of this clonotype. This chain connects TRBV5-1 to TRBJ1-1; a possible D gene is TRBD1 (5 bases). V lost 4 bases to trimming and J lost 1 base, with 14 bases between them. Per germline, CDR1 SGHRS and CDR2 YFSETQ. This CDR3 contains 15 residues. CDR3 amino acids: CASSRSGLSNTEAFF. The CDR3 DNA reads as TGCGCCAGCAGCAGATCGGGACTGTCGAACACTGAAGCTTTCTTT.

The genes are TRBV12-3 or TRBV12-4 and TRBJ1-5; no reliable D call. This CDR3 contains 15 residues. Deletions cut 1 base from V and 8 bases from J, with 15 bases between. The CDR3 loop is CASSLGGGVGKPQHF. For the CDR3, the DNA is TGTGCCAGCAGTTTAGGAGGAGGTGTGGGTAAGCCCCAGCATTTT.

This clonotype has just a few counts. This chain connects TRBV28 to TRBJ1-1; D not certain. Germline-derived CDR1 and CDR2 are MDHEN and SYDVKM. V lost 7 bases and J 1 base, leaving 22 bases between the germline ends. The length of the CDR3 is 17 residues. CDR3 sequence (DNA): TGTGCCAGCACCTTAGTGACACTTTCACATCGGAACACTGAAGCTTTCTTT. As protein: CASTLVTLSHRNTEAFF.

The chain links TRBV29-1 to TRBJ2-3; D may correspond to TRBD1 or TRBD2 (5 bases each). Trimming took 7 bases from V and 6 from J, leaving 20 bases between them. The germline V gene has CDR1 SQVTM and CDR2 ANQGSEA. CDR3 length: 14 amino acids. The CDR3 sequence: CSGTGTARTDTQYF. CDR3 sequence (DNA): TGCAGCGGGACCGGGACGGCGAGGACGGATACGCAGTATTTT.

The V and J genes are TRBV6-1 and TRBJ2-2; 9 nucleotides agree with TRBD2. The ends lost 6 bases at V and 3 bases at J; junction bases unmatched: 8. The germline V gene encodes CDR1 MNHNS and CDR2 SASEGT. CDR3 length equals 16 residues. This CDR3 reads CASRAYSGSDTGELFF. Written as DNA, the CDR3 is TGTGCCAGCAGGGCGTATAGCGGGAGTGACACCGGGGAGCTGTTTTTT.

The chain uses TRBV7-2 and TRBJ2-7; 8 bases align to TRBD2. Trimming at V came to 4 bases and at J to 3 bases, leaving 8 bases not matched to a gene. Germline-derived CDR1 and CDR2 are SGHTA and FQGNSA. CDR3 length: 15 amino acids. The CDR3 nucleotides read TGTGCCAGCAGCTACGCCCCAGCGGGAGTCTACGAGCAGTACTTC. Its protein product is CASSYAPAGVYEQYF.

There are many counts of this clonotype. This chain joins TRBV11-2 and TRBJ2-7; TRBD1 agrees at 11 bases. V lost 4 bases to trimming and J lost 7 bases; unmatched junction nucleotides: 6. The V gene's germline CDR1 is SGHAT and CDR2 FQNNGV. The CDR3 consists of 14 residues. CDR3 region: CASSSDRGRREQYF. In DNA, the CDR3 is TGTGCCAGCAGCTCGGACAGGGGGCGCAGGGAGCAGTACTTC.

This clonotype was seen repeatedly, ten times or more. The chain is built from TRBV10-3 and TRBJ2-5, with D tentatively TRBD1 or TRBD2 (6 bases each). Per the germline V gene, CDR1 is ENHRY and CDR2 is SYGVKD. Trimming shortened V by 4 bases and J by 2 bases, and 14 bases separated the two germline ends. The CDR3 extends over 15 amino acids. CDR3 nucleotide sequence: TGTGCCATCAGTGGGGGGCCGGCGGGGCAAGAGACCCAGTACTTC. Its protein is CAISGGPAGQETQYF.